The 8 T cell receptor beta chains given below trace back to one sample, sequenced in a study of blood T cell repertoires in COVID-19. The assay was immunoSEQ multiplex PCR, and TCRdb's table has in-frame clones only and misses some. The sample carries hundreds of thousands of clones, around 91% recorded once. The sequencing sample was made of peripheral blood. These receptors were collected from a young woman who had recovered from COVID-19.

The genes are TRBV11-2 and TRBJ1-1, with 8 bases fitting TRBD1. CDR3 length: 16 residues. Germline loops: CDR1 SGHAT, CDR2 FQNNGV. With V trimmed by 5 bases and J by 4 bases, 12 bases remained unmatched. This CDR3 reads CASSQMHQGAGTEAFF. CDR3 in DNA: TGTGCCAGCAGCCAGATGCATCAGGGGGCTGGCACTGAAGCTTTCTTT.

The chain employs TRBV6-4 and TRBJ1-1, with 9 bases aligning to TRBD1. Germline loops: CDR1 MRHNA, CDR2 SNTAGT. Trimming cost V 6 bases and J 4 bases; bases outside gene matches: 3. The CDR3 sequence is 13 residues long. CDR3 amino acids: CASRGQGSTEAFF. The CDR3 nucleotides are TGTGCCAGCAGGGGACAGGGAAGCACTGAAGCTTTCTTT.

The chain carries TRBV5-1 and TRBJ2-6; D is possibly TRBD1 (5 bases). Trimming pared 0 bases from V and 2 bases from J, leaving 6 bases between. Germline CDR1 reads SGHRS; CDR2 reads YFSETQ. This CDR3 region has 15 residues. The CDR3 sequence: CASSLAGPGANVLTF. The CDR3 nucleotides read TGCGCCAGCAGCTTGGCAGGGCCTGGGGCCAACGTCCTGACTTTC.

In DNA, the CDR3 is TGTGCCAGCAGCTTCCGCTTGCGGCGGGCGCAGTATTTT. This gives the protein CASSFRLRRAQYF. J is TRBJ2-3 and V is TRBV7-2, with a possible D match to TRBD2 (5 bases). Germline V gene data show CDR1 as SGHTA and CDR2 as FQGNSA. CDR3 size: 13 residues. The germline V and J ends were trimmed by 3 bases and 10 bases, with 14 bases remaining between them.

The chain carries TRBV21-1 and TRBJ2-3; the listed D gene, TRBD1, was not tested against the DNA. TRBV21-1 is flagged as a pseudogene. The CDR3 is 17 residues long. CDR3 residues: CASSKVKDSSGTHTQYF. The CDR3 nucleotides read TGTGCCAGCAGCAAAGTTAAGGACAGCTCGGGCACCCATACGCAGTATTTT.

The rearrangement links TRBV6-5 to TRBJ2-3, with 8 bases lining up with TRBD1. This CDR3 comprises 14 residues. Looked up from germline, CDR1 is MNHEY and CDR2 is SVGAGI. The junction had 6 bases not matched to a gene; V was cut back by 6 bases and J by 4 bases. The CDR3 DNA follows: TGTGCCAGCAGCATGGACAGGGTAGCAGATACGCAGTATTTT. It translates to CASSMDRVADTQYF.

This clone was detected only once. The chain is built from TRBV7-9 and TRBJ1-2; maybe TRBD1 (5 bases). From germline, CDR1 is SEHNR and CDR2 FQNEAQ (reference sequence). This CDR3 contains 14 residues. Trimming pared 5 bases from V and 1 base from J, leaving 11 bases between. The CDR3, as DNA: TGTGCCAGCAGCCCCCGGGGGAATAACTATGGCTACACCTTC. Protein product: CASSPRGNNYGYTF.

The V gene is TRBV24-1, the J gene TRBJ2-3, with D possibly matching TRBD2 (6 bases). The germline V gene has CDR1 KGHDR and CDR2 SFDVKD. V shed 0 bases and J shed 5 bases, with 17 bases lying between them. The CDR3 covers 17 residues. CDR3 in amino acids: CATSDLLVGGSGDTQYF. CDR3 DNA: TGTGCCACCAGTGATTTGCTAGTAGGAGGGAGCGGAGATACGCAGTATTTT.